The 12 T cell receptor beta chains below were found in one sample sequenced in a study of human T cells and chemical hapten exposure. Documented time point: patch test 2, 6 weeks after DPC sensitization. Treatment specified: therapeutic diphenylcyclopropenone sensitization with weekly scalp DPC. TCRdb independently ran MiXCR on the RACE reads; one entry per CDR3 protein. This table has some 81,000 distinct CDR3 sequences, more than 9% appearing once. The sequencing here drew on whole blood, taken in connection with sensitization to the hapten diphenylcyclopropenone (DPC). The receptor set was obtained from a man aged 18-30 years with alopecia areata. Some clones in this sample may be carry-over from other donors' samples.

This clonotype was counted only a few times. The chain joins TRBV11-2 to TRBJ2-5; tentative D call: TRBD2 (5 bases). V gave up 5 bases and J gave up 5 bases, with 18 bases separating them. Germline assignment: CDR1 SGHAT and CDR2 FQNNGV. This CDR3 spans 15 amino acids. The CDR3 here is CASSLRSPGWETQYF. CDR3 bases: TGTGCCAGCAGCCTCCGGTCTCCGGGGTGGGAGACCCAGTACTTC.

This clonotype was detected a few times. The J gene is TRBJ2-7, the V gene TRBV25-1, with a weak D call TRBD2 (5 bases). This CDR3 is 14 amino acids long. Germline assignment: CDR1 MGHDK and CDR2 SYGVNS. Trimming removed 2 bases from V and 0 bases from J, with 8 bases in between. The CDR3 sequence is CASSEGSGSYEQYF. CDR3 nucleotides: TGTGCCAGCAGTGAAGGGAGCGGCTCCTACGAGCAGTACTTC.

This clonotype has a handful of counts. The CDR3 DNA reads as TGTGCCACCAGTACGGCAGGAGGAAGCGAGACCCAGTACTTC. Its translation: CATSTAGGSETQYF. The rearrangement uses TRBV24-1 and TRBJ2-5, with a weak D call TRBD2 (5 bases). V lost 6 bases and J 5 bases, leaving 15 bases between the germline ends. From germline, CDR1 is KGHDR and CDR2 SFDVKD. The CDR3 contains 14 residues.

V gene TRBV6-1 combines with J gene TRBJ2-2; D could derive from TRBD1 or TRBD2 (5 bases each). The CDR3 has 14 residues. V shed 1 base and J shed 6 bases, with 9 bases lying between them. Germline V gene data show CDR1 as MNHNS and CDR2 as SASEGT. The CDR3 DNA follows: TGTGCCAGCAGTGAAGGAGGGGCCGCCGGGGAGCTGTTTTTT. This codes for CASSEGGAAGELFF.

Only a few counts were recorded for this clonotype. This chain joins TRBV7-3 and TRBJ1-2; no firm D call. Trimming took 0 bases from V and 2 from J, leaving 13 bases between them. CDR3 length equals 16 residues. Germline-derived CDR1 and CDR2 are SGHTA and FQGTGA. The CDR3 nucleotides read TGTGCCAGCAGCTTAACAGGGCAGAGCGTGAACTATGGCTACACCTTC. The encoded protein is CASSLTGQSVNYGYTF.

This clonotype came up a few times. This chain joins TRBV6-6 and TRBJ2-7; maybe TRBD2 (5 bases). The V and J ends lost 2 bases and 3 bases respectively, with 8 bases between them. In germline, CDR1 is MNHNY, CDR2 SVGAGI (reference sequence). The CDR3 is 13 amino acids. Here the CDR3 DNA reads TGTGCCAGCAGTTACGGGGAGTACTACGAGCAGTACTTC. Translated: CASSYGEYYEQYF.

The chain links TRBV3-1 to TRBJ1-1; the D is unclear. V gave up 3 bases and J gave up 3 bases, with 11 bases separating them. Germline CDR1 is LGHDT and CDR2 is YNNKEL (reference sequence). The CDR3 consists of 14 residues. The CDR3 loop reads CASSQQVGDTEAFF. In nucleotides, the CDR3 is TGTGCCAGCAGCCAGCAAGTTGGGGACACTGAAGCTTTCTTT.

V and J are TRBV4-1 and TRBJ1-2; D remains ambiguous. CDR3 length equals 13 residues. Germline V gene sequence: CDR1 MGHRA, CDR2 YSYEKL. V was clipped by 1 base and J by 8 bases, with 11 bases between them. The CDR3 sequence is CASSQVGLKGYTF. In DNA form, the CDR3 reads TGCGCCAGCAGCCAAGTAGGGTTGAAGGGCTACACCTTC.

This rearrangement joins TRBV28 to TRBJ2-7, with D possibly TRBD1 on 6 matching bases. The CDR3 is made up of 14 amino acids. Germline lookup yields CDR1 MDHEN and CDR2 SYDVKM. V lost 3 bases and J lost 2, with 11 bases in between. CDR3 in DNA: TGTGCCAGCAGTTTCAACAGGGTAGCCTACGAGCAGTACTTC. It translates to CASSFNRVAYEQYF.

The CDR3 here is CASSLKGGNNSPLHF. DNA for the CDR3: TGTGCCAGCAGCTTAAAAGGGGGTAATAATTCACCCCTCCACTTT. The chain joins TRBV7-9 to TRBJ1-6; TRBD1 is a possible D gene (6 bases). This CDR3 comprises 15 residues. CDR1 is SEHNR, CDR2 FQNEAQ, per germline (reference sequence). Trimming left V 2 bases short and J 5 bases short, with 10 bases between.

This clonotype was detected a few times. This rearrangement joins TRBV4-3 to TRBJ2-7; TRBD1 aligns across 8 bases. CDR3 size: 17 residues. J lost 2 bases, V lost 0 bases, and 9 bases had no gene match. Looked up from germline, CDR1 is LGHNA and CDR2 is YSLEER. The CDR3 here is CASSQDKNMGQAYEQYF. In DNA, the CDR3 is TGCGCCAGCAGCCAAGATAAGAATATGGGACAGGCCTACGAGCAGTACTTC.

This clonotype was counted many times. The chain recombines TRBV7-3 with TRBJ1-1; TRBD1 matches at 7 bases. The CDR3 length is 15 residues. Germline loops: CDR1 SGHTA, CDR2 FQGTGA. V lost 5 bases and J lost 5; bases outside the gene matches: 11. The CDR3 nucleotides read TGTGCCAGCAGCCGCTATAAACAGGGGAAGACTGAAGCTTTCTTT. Its protein product is CASSRYKQGKTEAFF.